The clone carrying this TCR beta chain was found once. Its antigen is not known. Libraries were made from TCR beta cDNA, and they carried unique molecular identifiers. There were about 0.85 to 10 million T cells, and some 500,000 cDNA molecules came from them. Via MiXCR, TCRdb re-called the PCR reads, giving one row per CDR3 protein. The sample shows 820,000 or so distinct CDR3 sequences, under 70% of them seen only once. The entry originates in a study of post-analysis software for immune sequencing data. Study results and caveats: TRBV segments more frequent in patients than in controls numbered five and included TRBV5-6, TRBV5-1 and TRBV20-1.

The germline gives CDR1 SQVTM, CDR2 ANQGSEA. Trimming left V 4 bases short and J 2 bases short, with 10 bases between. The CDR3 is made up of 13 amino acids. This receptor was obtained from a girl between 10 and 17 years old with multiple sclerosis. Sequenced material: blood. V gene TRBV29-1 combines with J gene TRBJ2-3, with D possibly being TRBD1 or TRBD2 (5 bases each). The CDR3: CSVGVGATDTQYF. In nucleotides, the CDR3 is TGCAGCGTTGGAGTCGGGGCCACAGATACGCAGTATTTT.